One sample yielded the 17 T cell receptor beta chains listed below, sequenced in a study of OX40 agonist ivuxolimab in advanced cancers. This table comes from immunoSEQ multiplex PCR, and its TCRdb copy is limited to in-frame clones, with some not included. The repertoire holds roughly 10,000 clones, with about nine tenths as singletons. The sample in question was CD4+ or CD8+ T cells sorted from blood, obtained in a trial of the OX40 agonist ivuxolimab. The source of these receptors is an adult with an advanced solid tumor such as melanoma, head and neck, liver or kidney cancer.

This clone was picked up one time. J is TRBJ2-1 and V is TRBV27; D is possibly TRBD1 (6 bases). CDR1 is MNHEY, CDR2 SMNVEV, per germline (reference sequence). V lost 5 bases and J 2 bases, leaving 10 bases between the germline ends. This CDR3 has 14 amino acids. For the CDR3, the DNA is TGTGCCAGCAGTATGGGGGCGGCCTACAATGAGCAGTTCTTC. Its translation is CASSMGAAYNEQFF.

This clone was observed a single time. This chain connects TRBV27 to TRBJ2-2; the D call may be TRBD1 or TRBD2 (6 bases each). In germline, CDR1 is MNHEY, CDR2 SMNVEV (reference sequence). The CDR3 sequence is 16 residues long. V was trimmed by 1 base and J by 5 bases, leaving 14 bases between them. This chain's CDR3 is CASSLWGARGTGELFF. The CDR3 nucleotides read TGTGCCAGCAGTTTATGGGGGGCGAGGGGGACCGGGGAGCTGTTTTTT.

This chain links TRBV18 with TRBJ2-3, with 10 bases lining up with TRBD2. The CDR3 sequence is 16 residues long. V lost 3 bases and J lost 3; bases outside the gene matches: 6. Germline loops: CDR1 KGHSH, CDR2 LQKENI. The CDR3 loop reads CASSPVRTSGTDTQYF. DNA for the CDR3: TGTGCCAGCTCACCCGTAAGGACTAGCGGTACAGATACGCAGTATTTT.

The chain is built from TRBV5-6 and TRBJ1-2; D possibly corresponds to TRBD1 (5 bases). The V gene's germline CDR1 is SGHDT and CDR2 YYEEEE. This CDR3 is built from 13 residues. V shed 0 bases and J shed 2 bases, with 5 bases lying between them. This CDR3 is CASSLAGNYGYTF. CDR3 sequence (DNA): TGTGCCAGCAGCTTGGCAGGGAACTATGGCTACACCTTC. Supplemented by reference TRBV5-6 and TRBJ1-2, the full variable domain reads DAGVTQSPTHLIKTRGQQVTLRCSPKSGHDTVSWYQQALGQGPQFIFQYYEEEERQRGNFPDRFSGHQFPNYSSELNVNALLLGDSALYLCASSLAGNYGYTFGSGTRLTVV.

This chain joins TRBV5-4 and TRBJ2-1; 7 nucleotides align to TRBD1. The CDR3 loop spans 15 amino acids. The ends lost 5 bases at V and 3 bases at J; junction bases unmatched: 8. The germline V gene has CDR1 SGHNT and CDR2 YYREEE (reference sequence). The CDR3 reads CASRSTGAGYNEQFF. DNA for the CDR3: TGTGCCAGCAGATCAACAGGGGCGGGCTACAATGAGCAGTTCTTC.

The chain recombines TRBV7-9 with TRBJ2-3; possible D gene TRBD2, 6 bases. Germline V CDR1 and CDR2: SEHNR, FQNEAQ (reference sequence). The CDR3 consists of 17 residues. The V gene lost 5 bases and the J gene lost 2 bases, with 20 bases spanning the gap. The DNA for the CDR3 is TGTGCCAGCAGCGCTTCTGTGGCGCGGGGTTACACAGATACGCAGTATTTT. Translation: CASSASVARGYTDTQYF.

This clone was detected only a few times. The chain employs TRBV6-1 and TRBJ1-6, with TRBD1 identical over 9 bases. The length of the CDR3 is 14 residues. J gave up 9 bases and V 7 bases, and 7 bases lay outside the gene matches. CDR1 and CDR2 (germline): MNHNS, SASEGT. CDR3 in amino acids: CASKGQGSSSPLHF. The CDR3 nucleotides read TGTGCCAGCAAGGGACAGGGATCTAGTTCACCCCTCCACTTT.

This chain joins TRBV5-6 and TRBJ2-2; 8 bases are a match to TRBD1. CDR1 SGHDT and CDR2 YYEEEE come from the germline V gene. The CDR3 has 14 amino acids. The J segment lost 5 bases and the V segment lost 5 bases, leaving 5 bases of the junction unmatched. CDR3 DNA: TGTGCCAGCAGGAAGGGACAGGATACCGGGGAGCTGTTTTTT. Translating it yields CASRKGQDTGELFF.

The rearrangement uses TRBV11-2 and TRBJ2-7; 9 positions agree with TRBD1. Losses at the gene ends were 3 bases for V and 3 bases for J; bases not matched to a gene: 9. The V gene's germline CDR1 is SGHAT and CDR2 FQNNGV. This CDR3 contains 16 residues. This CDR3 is CASSLTGGGIIYEQYF. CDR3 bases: TGTGCCAGCAGCTTGACAGGGGGAGGGATCATCTACGAGCAGTACTTC.

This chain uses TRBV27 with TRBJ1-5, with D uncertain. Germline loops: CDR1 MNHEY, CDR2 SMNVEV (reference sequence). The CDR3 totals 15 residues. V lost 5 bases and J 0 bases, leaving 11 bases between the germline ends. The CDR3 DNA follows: TGTGCCAGCAGTCCCACCACATATAGCAATCAGCCCCAGCATTTT. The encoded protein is CASSPTTYSNQPQHF.

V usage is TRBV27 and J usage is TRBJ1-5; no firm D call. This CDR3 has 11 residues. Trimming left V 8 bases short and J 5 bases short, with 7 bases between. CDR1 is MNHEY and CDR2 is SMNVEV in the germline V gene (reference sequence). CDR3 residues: CASGIHQPQHF. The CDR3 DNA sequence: TGTGCCAGCGGGATTCATCAGCCCCAGCATTTT.

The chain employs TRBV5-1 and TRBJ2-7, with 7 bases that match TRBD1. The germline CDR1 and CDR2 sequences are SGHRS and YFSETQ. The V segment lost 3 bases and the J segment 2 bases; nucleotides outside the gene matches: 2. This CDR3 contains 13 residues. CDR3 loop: CASSSDRAYEQYF. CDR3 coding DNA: TGCGCCAGCAGCTCAGACAGGGCCTACGAGCAGTACTTC.

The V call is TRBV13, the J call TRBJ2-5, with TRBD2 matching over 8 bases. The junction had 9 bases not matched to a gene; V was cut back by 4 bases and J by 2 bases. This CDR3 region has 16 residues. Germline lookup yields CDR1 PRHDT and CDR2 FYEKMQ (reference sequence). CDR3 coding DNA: TGTGCCAGCAGCTCGGGGAGTAGCGGGACACAAGAGACCCAGTACTTC. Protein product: CASSSGSSGTQETQYF.

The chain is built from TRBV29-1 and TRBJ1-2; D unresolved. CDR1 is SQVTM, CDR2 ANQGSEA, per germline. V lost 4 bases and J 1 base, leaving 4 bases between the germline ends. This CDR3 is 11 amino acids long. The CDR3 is CSVGDNYGYTF. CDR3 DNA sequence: TGCAGCGTTGGGGATAACTATGGCTACACCTTC.

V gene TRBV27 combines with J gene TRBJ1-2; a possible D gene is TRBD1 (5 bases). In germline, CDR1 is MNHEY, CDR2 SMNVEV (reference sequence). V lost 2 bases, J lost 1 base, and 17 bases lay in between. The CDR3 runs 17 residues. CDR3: CASSLEARGMSNYGYTF. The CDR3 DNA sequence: TGTGCCAGCAGTTTAGAGGCTCGGGGGATGAGTAACTATGGCTACACCTTC.

CDR3 coding DNA: TGTGCCAGTAGATTCAGGGACTCCTACGAGCAGTACTTC. This gives the protein CASRFRDSYEQYF. J is TRBJ2-7 and V is TRBV19; tentatively, D is TRBD1 (5 bases). V lost 6 bases and J 0 bases, leaving 9 bases between the germline ends. From germline, CDR1 is LNHDA and CDR2 SQIVND (reference sequence). The CDR3 length is 13 residues.

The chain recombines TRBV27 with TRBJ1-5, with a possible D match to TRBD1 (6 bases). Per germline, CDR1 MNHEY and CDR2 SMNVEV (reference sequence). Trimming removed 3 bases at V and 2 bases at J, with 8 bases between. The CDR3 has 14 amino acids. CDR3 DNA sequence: TGTGCCAGCAGTTTGCAGGGGCGCAATCAGCCCCAGCATTTT. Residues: CASSLQGRNQPQHF.